Listed below are T cell receptor beta chains from one sample, sequenced in a study of shared clonotypes between healthy human individuals. Generated by immunoSEQ multiplex PCR, the TCRdb table keeps only in-frame clones and is missing some. The data show roughly 2 million clones, approximately 94% seen once. The material sequenced was naive CD4+ T cells sorted from blood. Receptor source: a man between 18 and 35 years old in good health. The conserved cysteine and the conserved F or W are not part of the CDR3 here. A D gene is named only where the DNA matches it firmly.

J,length,D,V,CDR3
TRBJ2-2,13,-,TRBV6-5,ASSYHHQLAGELF
TRBJ1-5,12,-,TRBV2,ASSEAALYQPQH
TRBJ1-5,11,-,TRBV2,ASSERGTQPQH
TRBJ2-1,11,TRBD2,TRBV10-3,AIMGLGYNEQF
TRBJ2-5,9,-,TRBV2,ASRGGKTQY
TRBJ2-3,13,-,TRBV5-1,ASSLPGAGTDTQY
TRBJ1-1,13,-,TRBV27,ASSLSELPNTEAF
TRBJ1-1,11,-,TRBV18,ASSSQGNTEAF
TRBJ1-2,11,-,TRBV5-1,ASSFQDNYGYT
TRBJ1-2,12,-,TRBV10-3,AITTGRPPYGYT
TRBJ2-4,14,-,TRBV27,ASSLNQQGLGNIQY
TRBJ1-2,10,-,TRBV7-2,ASSENRDGYT
TRBJ2-3,12,-,TRBV2,ASKVVWREDTQY
TRBJ1-6,11,-,TRBV2,ASSENPRSPLH
TRBJ2-1,13,TRBD1,TRBV27,ASSLSDRVSNEQF
TRBJ2-5,14,-,TRBV5-1,ASSSQPAGAIETQY
TRBJ1-2,12,TRBD1,TRBV7-9,ASSGDRPLYGYT
TRBJ2-2,12,-,TRBV6-5,ASSYDSYTGELF
TRBJ1-1,12,-,TRBV19,ASSFQGTGTEAF
TRBJ1-6,10,-,TRBV7-9,ASSLQDSPLH
TRBJ2-3,13,TRBD2,TRBV5-1,ASSLAGDLPDTQY
TRBJ2-4,10,-,TRBV30,AIKGAKNIQY
TRBJ2-3,15,TRBD2,TRBV11-2,ASSLAGGGASTDTQY
TRBJ2-5,13,TRBD2,TRBV19,ASRPGLADQETQY
TRBJ2-5,15,TRBD2,TRBV6-1,ASSAYPPTSEVETQY
TRBJ2-3,9,-,TRBV19,ASSIVDTQY
TRBJ1-6,13,-,TRBV6-5,ASSYSSPGQSPLH
TRBJ1-2,10,-,TRBV28,ASSLSAYGYT
TRBJ2-2,13,-,TRBV30,AWTQPGTNTGELF
TRBJ1-5,11,-,TRBV6-5,ASSSSPNQPQH
TRBJ2-1,12,-,TRBV27,ASKRGTNYNEQF
TRBJ2-3,15,TRBD2,TRBV5-4,ASTRGREEVITDTQY
TRBJ1-3,9,-,TRBV29-1,SATTEHTIY
TRBJ1-1,11,-,TRBV6-5,ASRRTGWTEAF
TRBJ1-6,14,TRBD1,TRBV6-6,ASTPRDRGYNSPLH
TRBJ2-7,14,TRBD1,TRBV18,ASSQVRDRGLGEQY
TRBJ1-2,12,-,TRBV4-3,ASSQDAGVGGYT
TRBJ2-7,10,-,TRBV6-5,ASKKTISEQY
TRBJ2-1,12,-,TRBV5-1,ASSLAPGNNEQF
TRBJ1-4,14,-,TRBV4-1,ASSQDSGGTNEKLF
TRBJ2-1,12,TRBD2,TRBV10-3,AISEFDLAGEQF
TRBJ2-5,12,TRBD1,TRBV5-4,ASSSTGALETQY
TRBJ1-3,13,TRBD1,TRBV30,AWRTDRGFGNTIY
TRBJ2-1,14,-,TRBV28,ASSPYGRALYNEQF
TRBJ2-1,9,-,TRBV10-3,ASRFGNEQF
TRBJ2-3,15,-,TRBV12-5,ASGSDYSRGSTDTQY
TRBJ2-7,12,-,TRBV18,ASSPPEGSYEQY
TRBJ2-3,15,TRBD2,TRBV5-1,ASSLSTSGRGTDTQY
TRBJ2-3,11,-,TRBV10-3,AISGTTTDTQY
TRBJ2-1,13,TRBD2,TRBV5-1,ASSLEGLSNNEQF